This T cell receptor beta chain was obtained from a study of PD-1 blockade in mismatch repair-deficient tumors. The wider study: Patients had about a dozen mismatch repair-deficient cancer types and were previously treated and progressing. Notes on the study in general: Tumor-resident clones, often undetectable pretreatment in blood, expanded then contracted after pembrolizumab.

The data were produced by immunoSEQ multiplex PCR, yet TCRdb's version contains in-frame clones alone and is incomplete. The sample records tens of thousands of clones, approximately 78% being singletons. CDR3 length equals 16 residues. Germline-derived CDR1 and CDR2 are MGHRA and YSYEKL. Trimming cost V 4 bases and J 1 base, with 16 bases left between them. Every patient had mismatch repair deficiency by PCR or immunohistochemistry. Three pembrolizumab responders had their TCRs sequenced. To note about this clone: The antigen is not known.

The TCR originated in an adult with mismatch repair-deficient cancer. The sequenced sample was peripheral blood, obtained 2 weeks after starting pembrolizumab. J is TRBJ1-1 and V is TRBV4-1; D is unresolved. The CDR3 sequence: CASSPEGKRTNTEAFF. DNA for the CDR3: TGCGCCAGCAGCCCGGAGGGAAAACGGACGAACACTGAAGCTTTCTTT.